This passage covers 21 T cell receptor beta chains from one sample sequenced in a study of T cell responses to AZD1222 COVID-19 vaccine. Only in-frame clones appear in the TCRdb table, and some are missing; sequencing was by immunoSEQ multiplex PCR. This sample has about 83,000 clones, with approximately 90% found just once. This specimen was peripheral blood, taken 28 days after the second AZD1222 dose. All receptors come from an adult who received the AZD1222 COVID-19 vaccine.

Only one count was recorded for this clone. The rearrangement links TRBV5-3 to TRBJ2-7; TRBD2 is a possible D gene (5 bases). TRBV5-3 counts as an open reading frame of uncertain function. CDR3 length: 14 amino acids. With 3 bases removed from V and 1 base from J, the gap between germline ends came to 11 bases. CDR3 amino acids: CARSSDGLSYEQYF. The CDR3 bases are TGTGCCAGAAGCTCGGACGGACTTTCCTACGAGCAGTACTTC.

V is TRBV28 and J is TRBJ1-3; the D gene is possibly TRBD1 (6 bases). This CDR3 region has 14 residues. Germline CDR1 MDHEN, CDR2 SYDVKM. Trimming left V 4 bases short and J 2 bases short, with 9 bases between. The CDR3 DNA sequence: TGTGCCAGCAGTTCTCAGGGGCCTGGAAACACCATATATTTT. Protein sequence: CASSSQGPGNTIYF.

The rearrangement joins TRBV2 to TRBJ2-1, with unresolved D. Germline V CDR1 and CDR2: SNHLY, FYNNEI. V was cut by 4 bases and J by 3 bases, with 16 bases left in between. The CDR3 extends over 16 amino acids. CDR3 in DNA: TGTGCCAGCAGTGGGCTTAAAAGTGGTAACTACAATGAGCAGTTCTTC. Protein: CASSGLKSGNYNEQFF.

V is TRBV29-1 and J is TRBJ2-5, with TRBD1 matching over 12 bases. Germline CDR1 and CDR2: SQVTM and ANQGSEA. This CDR3 has 14 residues. The junction had 8 bases not matched to a gene; V was cut back by 7 bases and J by 5 bases. CDR3 bases: TGCAGCGGAGGGACAGGGGGCGGTCGGGAGACCCAGTACTTC. It translates to CSGGTGGGRETQYF.

The chain uses TRBV9 and TRBJ2-1, with 8 bases matching TRBD2. Germline assignment: CDR1 SGDLS and CDR2 YYNGEE. The V and J ends lost 3 bases and 2 bases, in that order; junction bases with no gene match: 4. The CDR3 is 15 amino acids. The DNA for the CDR3 is TGTGCCAGCAGCGGAAGCGGGAGCACCTACAATGAGCAGTTCTTC. Its translation is CASSGSGSTYNEQFF.

The rearrangement links TRBV9 to TRBJ2-2, with 9 positions matching TRBD2. Trimming removed 3 bases from V and 4 bases from J; junction bases left unmatched: 10. From germline, CDR1 is SGDLS and CDR2 YYNGEE. This CDR3 is 17 amino acids long. The CDR3 DNA is TGTGCCAGCAGCGCGAGTACCGGGACTAGCCCCACCGGGGAGCTGTTTTTT. Protein: CASSASTGTSPTGELFF.

This rearrangement joins TRBV6-5 to TRBJ2-7; tentative D call: TRBD2 (6 bases). V was pared by 6 bases and J by 7 bases, with 19 bases between. This CDR3 is 14 amino acids long. Per germline, CDR1 MNHEY and CDR2 SVGAGI. The CDR3 sequence: CASSPGAPLWEQYF. The DNA for the CDR3 is TGTGCCAGCAGCCCGGGAGCCCCGCTGTGGGAGCAGTACTTC.

The chain has TRBV7-9 and TRBJ1-2, with 8 positions matching TRBD1. Germline V gene lookup returns CDR1 SEHNR and CDR2 FQNEAQ (reference sequence). The length of the CDR3 is 13 residues. V was pared by 5 bases and J by 2 bases, with 1 base of the junction left unmatched. CDR3 sequence: CASSRTGNYGYTF. DNA of the CDR3: TGTGCCAGCAGCCGGACAGGGAACTATGGCTACACCTTC.

This chain uses TRBV27 with TRBJ2-3, with 7 bases lining up with TRBD2. Germline V gives CDR1 MNHEY, CDR2 SMNVEV (reference sequence). The CDR3 runs to 15 residues. Trimming removed 7 bases from V and 2 bases from J; junction bases left unmatched: 9. The CDR3 DNA is TGTGCCAGCATCGTGGGACTATACATCACAGATACGCAGTATTTT. The encoded protein is CASIVGLYITDTQYF.

The chain recombines TRBV2 with TRBJ2-3, with 9 bases fitting TRBD1. The V gene's germline CDR1 is SNHLY and CDR2 FYNNEI. With 6 bases clipped from V and 2 bases from J, the junction kept 6 bases outside the gene matches. The CDR3 loop spans 15 amino acids. The CDR3 region is CASRDTGGPTDTQYF. The CDR3 DNA is TGTGCCAGCAGGGATACAGGGGGCCCCACAGATACGCAGTATTTT.

This clone was observed a single time. This chain joins TRBV5-5 and TRBJ2-1; TRBD1 might be the D (6 bases). CDR3 length: 17 residues. Germline V CDR1 and CDR2: SGHKS, YYEKEE (reference sequence). V lost 5 bases and J 3 bases, leaving 21 bases between the germline ends. The CDR3 loop is CASRRDRQEAVYNEQFF. Written as DNA, the CDR3 is TGTGCCAGCAGACGAGACAGGCAAGAAGCGGTCTACAATGAGCAGTTCTTC.

This clone was detected only once. The rearrangement links TRBV4-2 to TRBJ1-4; TRBD1 might be the D (5 bases). Germline CDR1 and CDR2: LGHNA and YNFKEQ. The CDR3 is 15 residues long. Trimming pared 1 base from V and 8 bases from J, leaving 14 bases between. CDR3: CASSQVQGRGEKLFF. CDR3 in DNA: TGTGCCAGCAGCCAAGTTCAGGGTAGGGGCGAAAAACTGTTTTTT.

The V and J genes are TRBV11-3 and TRBJ2-7; 9 nucleotides match TRBD2. Germline lookup yields CDR1 SGHNT and CDR2 YENEEA. Unmatched junction bases numbered 9, after V lost 1 base and J lost 5 bases. CDR3 length equals 16 residues. The CDR3 sequence is CASSLVVSSGIHEQYF. The CDR3 nucleotides are TGTGCCAGCAGCTTAGTTGTGTCTAGCGGGATTCACGAGCAGTACTTC.

The CDR3 region is CASSLYRVSTDTQYF. As DNA, the CDR3 is TGCGCCAGCAGCTTATACAGGGTTAGCACAGATACGCAGTATTTT. This rearrangement joins TRBV5-1 to TRBJ2-3; tentative D call: TRBD1 (6 bases). Germline CDR1 and CDR2: SGHRS and YFSETQ. With 2 bases removed from V and 0 bases from J, the gap between germline ends came to 10 bases. The CDR3 is 15 residues long. The variable domain in full, completed from reference TRBV5-1 and TRBJ2-3, reads KAGVTQTPRYLIKTRGQQVTLSCSPISGHRSVSWYQQTPGQGLQFLFEYFSETQRNKGNFPGRFSGRQFSNSRSEMNVSTLELGDSALYLCASSLYRVSTDTQYFGPGTRLTVL.

The genes are TRBV6-1 and TRBJ1-4; D is unclear. The CDR3 is 12 residues long. Trimming pared 2 bases from V and 8 bases from J, leaving 6 bases between. Germline V CDR1 and CDR2: MNHNS, SASEGT. The CDR3 protein is CASSETEEKLFF. CDR3 nucleotides: TGTGCCAGCAGTGAAACGGAAGAAAAACTGTTTTTT.

The rearrangement links TRBV11-2 to TRBJ2-7; TRBD2 aligns across 9 bases. The germline V gene has CDR1 SGHAT and CDR2 FQNNGV. Losses at the gene ends were 5 bases for V and 5 bases for J; bases not matched to a gene: 13. The CDR3 spans 16 residues. The DNA for the CDR3 is TGTGCCAGCAGCGCCTCTAGCGGGAAGGGCGGAGACGAGCAGTACTTC. Translation: CASSASSGKGGDEQYF.

The CDR3 DNA reads as TGTGCCAGCAGCTTTCATGCGGGTAGCTCCTACGAGCAGTACTTC. The encoded protein is CASSFHAGSSYEQYF. This chain links TRBV5-4 with TRBJ2-7; the D gene is possibly TRBD2 (5 bases). The CDR3 runs to 15 residues. CDR1 is SGHNT, CDR2 YYREEE, per germline (reference sequence). V was pared by 2 bases and J by 0 bases, with 12 bases between.

This chain's CDR3 is CASSFLGSTDTQYF. The CDR3, as DNA: TGTGCCAGCAGCTTCTTAGGTAGCACAGATACGCAGTATTTT. This chain connects TRBV11-3 to TRBJ2-3, with D uncertain. The germline V gene has CDR1 SGHNT and CDR2 YENEEA. The V and J ends lost 3 bases and 0 bases respectively, with 7 bases between them. The CDR3 covers 14 residues.

The chain carries TRBV7-3 and TRBJ1-5; D uncertain. The length of the CDR3 is 15 residues. V was trimmed by 4 bases and J by 15 bases, leaving 25 bases between them. CDR1 is SGHTA and CDR2 is FQGTGA in the germline V gene. CDR3 loop: CASSSATPLAAVSHF. DNA of the CDR3: TGTGCCAGCAGCTCCGCCACCCCCCTGGCCGCGGTCTCGCATTTT.

This sequence joins TRBV5-1 and TRBJ2-1; TRBD1 matches at 9 bases. CDR1 is SGHRS and CDR2 is YFSETQ in the germline V gene. This CDR3 spans 13 amino acids. The trim removed 4 bases at V and 8 bases at J, leaving 4 bases unmatched. The CDR3 DNA sequence: TGCGCCAGCAGCGGGACAGGGAACCATGAGCAGTTCTTC. This codes for CASSGTGNHEQFF.

CDR3 region: CASSMGYNNEQFF. CDR3 coding DNA: TGTGCCAGTAGTATGGGCTATAACAATGAGCAGTTCTTC. The rearrangement joins TRBV19 to TRBJ2-1; D is undetermined. The CDR3 has 13 residues. The V and J ends lost 3 bases and 5 bases respectively, with 8 bases between them. Germline CDR1 is LNHDA and CDR2 is SQIVND (reference sequence).